The 5 T cell receptor beta chains below were found in one sample sequenced in a study of vaccination and CD4 T cells after COVID-19 (dated by TCRdb to between 2021 and 2024). The meaning of the sample's treatment or condition label: approximately 9-day PBMC culture with coronavirus spike peptide pools or control peptides (ViraFEST assay). The antigens these receptors bind are not known. Library prep was done by PCR. TCRdb shows the sequencer as Illumina iSeq 100. TCR sequencing of DNA from cultured CD4+ T cells used the Oncomine TCR Beta short-read assay at the Johns Hopkins FTIC core. TCRdb ran its own pipeline on the public reads, namely fastp trimming at Q25 and MiXCR clone calling, and kept in-frame beta chains. Duplicate CDR3 protein sequences are folded into a single record with the most common DNA and genes. This sample holds under 20,000 distinct CDR3 sequences; 35% to 55% were observed only once. The ten largest account for 3% of the sample.

Here the sequenced sample was CD4+ T cells from blood, cultured in vitro, taken after SARS-CoV-2 vaccination. Receptor source: a human donor who had recovered from COVID-19.

This clonotype came up a few times. The rearrangement joins TRBV7-2 to TRBJ1-5, with TRBD1 identical over 9 bases. The CDR3 has 15 residues. V trimming: 5 bases; J trimming: 7 bases; junction bases outside the gene matches: 9. Germline V lookup: CDR1 SGHTA, CDR2 FQGNSA. The CDR3 loop is CASSPGTGREQPQHF. The CDR3 DNA reads as TGTGCCAGCAGCCCGGGGACAGGGCGGGAGCAGCCCCAGCATTTT.

V is TRBV19 and J is TRBJ2-7, with D possibly TRBD2 on 6 matching bases. Trimming shortened V by 8 bases and J by 4 bases, and 9 bases separated the two germline ends. Germline V CDR1 and CDR2: LNHDA, SQIVND (reference sequence). The CDR3 has 11 amino acids. DNA for the CDR3: TGTGCCAGTGGCGGGGAGTACGAGCAGTACTTC. This translates into CASGGEYEQYF.

The V and J genes are TRBV20-1 and TRBJ2-3; 10 bases match TRBD2. Germline lookup yields CDR1 DFQATT and CDR2 SNEGSKA (reference sequence). The CDR3 spans 15 residues. The trim removed 5 bases at V and 0 bases at J, leaving 5 bases unmatched. CDR3 amino acids: CSAGSSGGSTDTQYF. CDR3 DNA sequence: TGCAGTGCTGGATCTAGCGGGGGAAGCACAGATACGCAGTATTTT.

V usage is TRBV11-2 and J usage is TRBJ1-2; D gene ambiguous. V gave up 0 bases and J gave up 4 bases, with 12 bases separating them. Per the germline V gene, CDR1 is SGHAT and CDR2 is FQNNGV. The CDR3 has 15 residues. The CDR3 sequence: CASSLDRGRSYGYTF. CDR3 DNA: TGTGCCAGCAGCTTAGATCGCGGAAGGAGCTATGGCTACACCTTC.

The gene calls are TRBV9 and TRBJ1-1; TRBD1 might be the D (6 bases). This CDR3 has 13 residues. Germline V CDR1 and CDR2: SGDLS, YYNGEE. The V gene lost 5 bases and the J gene lost 11 bases, with 19 bases spanning the gap. The CDR3 sequence: CASSPPGGGHAFF. The CDR3 DNA reads as TGTGCCAGCAGTCCCCCGGGCGGGGGACACGCTTTCTTT.